The 2 T cell receptor beta chains listed next were all sequenced from one sample in a study of shared clonotypes between healthy human individuals. TCRdb's copy holds only in-frame clones and misses some; the assay was immunoSEQ multiplex PCR. Of millions of clones in the sample, approximately 95% were seen once. Sequences were obtained from naive CD4+ T cells from PBMCs. Indicated subset: CD45RA+ positively selected. The receptors come from a man aged 18 to 30 in good health. Some clones in this sample may be carry-over from other donors' samples.

The chain carries TRBV5-1 and TRBJ1-4; D is unresolved. The V gene's germline CDR1 is SGHRS and CDR2 YFSETQ. Between the trimmed V and J ends, which lost 7 bases and 4 bases, there was a span of 11 bases. The CDR3 length is 13 residues. The CDR3 region is CASGRDINEKLFF. In DNA form, the CDR3 reads TGCGCCAGCGGCAGAGACATTAATGAAAAACTGTTTTTT. Using reference TRBV5-1 and TRBJ1-4 for the parts outside the CDR3, the full variable domain is KAGVTQTPRYLIKTRGQQVTLSCSPISGHRSVSWYQQTPGQGLQFLFEYFSETQRNKGNFPGRFSGRQFSNSRSEMNVSTLELGDSALYLCASGRDINEKLFFGSGTQLSVL.

The chain carries TRBV7-9 and TRBJ2-3; 12 nucleotides agree with TRBD2. With 5 bases clipped from V and 6 bases from J, the junction kept 6 bases outside the gene matches. Looked up from germline, CDR1 is SEHNR and CDR2 is FQNEAQ (reference sequence). The CDR3 consists of 15 residues. CDR3 nucleotide sequence: TGTGCCAGCAGCGGACTAGCGGGATATTGGGATACGCAGTATTTT. It is translated as CASSGLAGYWDTQYF. Full variable domain (missing parts from reference TRBV7-9 and TRBJ2-3): DTGVSQNPRHKITKRGQNVTFRCDPISEHNRLYWYRQTLGQGPEFLTYFQNEAQLEKSRLLSDRFSAERPKGSFSTLEIQRTEQGDSAMYLCASSGLAGYWDTQYFGPGTRLTVL.